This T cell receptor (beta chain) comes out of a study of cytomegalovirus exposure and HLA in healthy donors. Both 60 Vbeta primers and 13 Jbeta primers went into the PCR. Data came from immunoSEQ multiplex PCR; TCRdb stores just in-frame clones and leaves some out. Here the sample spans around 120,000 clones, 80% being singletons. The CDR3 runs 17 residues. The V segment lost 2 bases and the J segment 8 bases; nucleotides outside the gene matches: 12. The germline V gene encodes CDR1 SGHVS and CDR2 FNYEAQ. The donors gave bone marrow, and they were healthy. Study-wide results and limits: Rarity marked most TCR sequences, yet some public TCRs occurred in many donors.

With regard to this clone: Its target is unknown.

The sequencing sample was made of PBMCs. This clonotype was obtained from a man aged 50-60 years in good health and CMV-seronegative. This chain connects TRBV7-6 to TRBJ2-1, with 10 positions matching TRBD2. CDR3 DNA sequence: TGTGCCAGCAGCTTAAAATACAAAGCGGGAGGGATGGATGAGCAGTTCTTC. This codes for CASSLKYKAGGMDEQFF.